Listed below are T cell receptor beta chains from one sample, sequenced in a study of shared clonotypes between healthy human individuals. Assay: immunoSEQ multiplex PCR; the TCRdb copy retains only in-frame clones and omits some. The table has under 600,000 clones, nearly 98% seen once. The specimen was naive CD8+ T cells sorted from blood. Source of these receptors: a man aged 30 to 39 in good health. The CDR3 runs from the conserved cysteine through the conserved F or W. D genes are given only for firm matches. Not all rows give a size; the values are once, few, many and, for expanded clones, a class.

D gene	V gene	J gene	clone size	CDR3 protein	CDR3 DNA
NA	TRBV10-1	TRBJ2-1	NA	CAEVLSSYNEQFF	TGCGCCGAAGTACTGAGCTCCTACAATGAGCAGTTCTTC
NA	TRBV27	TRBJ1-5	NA	CASSLGRVSQPQHF	TGTGCCAGCAGTTTAGGGAGGGTTTCTCAGCCCCAGCATTTT
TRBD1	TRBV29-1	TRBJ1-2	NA	CSVTRDRGYGYTF	TGCAGCGTTACTCGGGACAGGGGATATGGCTACACCTTC
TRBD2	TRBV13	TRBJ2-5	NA	CASSSGLAGETQYF	TGTGCCAGCAGCTCAGGACTAGCGGGGGAGACCCAGTACTTC
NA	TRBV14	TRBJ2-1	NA	CASSQTLGSSEQFF	TGTGCCAGCAGCCAGACACTAGGTTCCAGTGAGCAGTTCTTC
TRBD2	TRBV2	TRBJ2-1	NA	CASSEVTSGSEQFF	TGTGCCAGCAGTGAAGTTACTAGCGGGAGTGAGCAGTTCTTC
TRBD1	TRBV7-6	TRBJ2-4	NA	CASSDSGTGLPDLAKNIQYF	TGTGCCAGCAGCGACTCCGGGACAGGGCTCCCGGATCTAGCCAAAAACATTCAGTACTTC
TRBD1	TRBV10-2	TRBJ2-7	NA	CASRGQGAPYEQYF	TGCGCCAGCAGGGGACAGGGGGCACCTTACGAGCAGTACTTC
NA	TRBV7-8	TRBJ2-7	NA	CASSTGSRRYEQYF	TGTGCCAGCAGCACGGGAAGTCGCCGTTACGAGCAGTACTTC
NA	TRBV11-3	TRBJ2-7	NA	CASSLSGSLEQYF	TGTGCCAGCAGCTTATCCGGGTCTCTCGAGCAGTACTTC
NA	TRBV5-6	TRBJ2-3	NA	CASSSNRDTQYF	TGTGCCAGCAGCTCCAACAGGGATACGCAGTATTTT
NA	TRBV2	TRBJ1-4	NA	CASSDFGLDEKLFF	TGTGCCAGCAGTGATTTCGGGCTAGATGAAAAACTGTTTTTT
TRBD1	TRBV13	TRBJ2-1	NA	CASSGSRDRGILDEQFF	TGTGCCAGCAGCGGAAGCCGGGACAGGGGGATTTTGGATGAGCAGTTCTTC
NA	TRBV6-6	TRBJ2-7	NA	CASSYSMGNEQYF	TGTGCCAGCAGTTACTCGATGGGCAACGAGCAGTACTTC
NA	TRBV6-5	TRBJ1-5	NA	CASSLGQGQPQHF	TGTGCCAGCAGTCTCGGCCAGGGGCAGCCCCAGCATTTT
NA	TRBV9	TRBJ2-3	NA	CASSPLRGIRDTQYF	TGTGCCAGCAGCCCCTTGCGGGGTATTCGGGATACGCAGTATTTT
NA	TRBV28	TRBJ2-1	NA	CASSLRGDEQFF	TGTGCCAGCAGTCTCAGGGGCGATGAGCAGTTCTTC
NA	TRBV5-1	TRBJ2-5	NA	CASRPGYQETQYF	TGCGCCAGCAGACCAGGGTACCAAGAGACCCAGTACTTC
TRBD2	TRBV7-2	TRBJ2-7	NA	CASSSGTRGNEQYF	TGTGCCAGCAGCTCCGGGACTAGAGGAAACGAGCAGTACTTC
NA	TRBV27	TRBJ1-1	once	CASRRADAHTEAFF	TGTGCCAGTAGACGTGCGGACGCTCACACTGAAGCTTTCTTT
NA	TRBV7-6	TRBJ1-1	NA	CASSLGTTGTEAFF	TGTGCCAGCAGTTTAGGGACCACGGGCACTGAAGCTTTCTTT
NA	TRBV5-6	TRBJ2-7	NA	CASSQGGYEQYF	TGTGCCAGCAGCCAGGGAGGCTACGAGCAGTACTTC
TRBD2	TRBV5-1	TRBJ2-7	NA	CASSLARGGRSYEQYF	TGCGCCAGCAGCTTGGCCCGGGGGGGTAGGTCCTACGAGCAGTACTTC
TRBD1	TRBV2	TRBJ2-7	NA	CASTTPEATGGAPNPFYEQYF	TGTGCCAGCACCACCCCAGAAGCGACAGGGGGCGCTCCCAATCCCTTCTACGAGCAGTACTTC
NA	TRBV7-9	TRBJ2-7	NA	CASSTLMDYEQYF	TGTGCCAGCAGCACATTAATGGACTACGAGCAGTACTTC
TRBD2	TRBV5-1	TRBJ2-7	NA	CASSYGTSGSSEQYF	TGCGCCAGCAGCTATGGGACTAGCGGGAGTTCCGAGCAGTACTTC
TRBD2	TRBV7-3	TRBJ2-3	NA	CASSLTQPGLAGGRTQYF	TGTGCCAGCAGCTTAACACAACCGGGACTAGCGGGAGGTCGGACGCAGTATTTT
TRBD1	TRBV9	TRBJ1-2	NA	CASSVFRTGAYGYTF	TGTGCCAGCAGCGTATTCCGGACAGGGGCCTATGGCTACACCTTC
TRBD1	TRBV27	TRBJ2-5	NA	CASTERGQNGETQYF	TGTGCCAGCACCGAAAGGGGACAGAACGGCGAGACCCAGTACTTC
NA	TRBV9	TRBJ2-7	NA	CASSVGFSRSYEQYF	TGTGCCAGCAGCGTAGGGTTCTCCCGATCCTACGAGCAGTACTTC
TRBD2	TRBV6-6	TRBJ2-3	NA	CASSSVAGGNTDTQYF	TGTGCCAGCAGTTCCGTAGCGGGAGGTAACACAGATACGCAGTATTTT
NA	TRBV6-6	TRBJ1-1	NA	CASSYAIMNTEAFF	TGTGCCAGCAGTTACGCAATCATGAACACTGAAGCTTTCTTT
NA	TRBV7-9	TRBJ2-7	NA	CASSSYLPSGEQYF	TGTGCCAGCAGCTCCTACTTACCTTCGGGCGAGCAGTACTTC
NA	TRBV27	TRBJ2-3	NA	CASRQGGADPTDTQYF	TGTGCCAGCCGTCAAGGGGGAGCGGACCCCACAGATACGCAGTATTTT
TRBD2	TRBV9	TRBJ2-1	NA	CASSPGGGRASDEQFF	TGTGCCAGCAGTCCCGGTGGCGGGAGGGCCTCCGATGAGCAGTTCTTC
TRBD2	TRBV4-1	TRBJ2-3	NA	CASSQEGGTDTQYF	TGCGCCAGCAGCCAAGAGGGAGGGACAGATACGCAGTATTTT
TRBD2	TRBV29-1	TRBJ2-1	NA	CSVPSRGVYNEQFF	TGCAGCGTTCCCTCTCGGGGGGTCTACAATGAGCAGTTCTTC
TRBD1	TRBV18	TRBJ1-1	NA	CASSQTQGTRPKNTEAFF	TGTGCCAGCTCACAGACACAGGGGACCCGGCCCAAGAACACTGAAGCTTTCTTT
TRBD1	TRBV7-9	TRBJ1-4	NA	CASSSGQDEKLFF	TGTGCCAGCAGCTCGGGACAGGATGAAAAACTGTTTTTT
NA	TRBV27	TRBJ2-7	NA	CASSFYSGTYEQYF	TGTGCCAGCAGTTTTTACTCGGGTACCTACGAGCAGTACTTC
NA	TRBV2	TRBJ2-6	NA	CASSAGTGANVLTF	TGTGCCAGCAGTGCAGGGACAGGGGCCAACGTCCTGACTTTC
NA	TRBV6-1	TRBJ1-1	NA	CASSEALLNTEAFF	TGTGCCAGCAGTGAAGCGCTATTGAACACTGAAGCTTTCTTT
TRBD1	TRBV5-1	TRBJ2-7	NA	CASSPGTGGRYEQYF	TGCGCCAGCAGCCCGGGGACAGGGGGCCGCTACGAGCAGTACTTC
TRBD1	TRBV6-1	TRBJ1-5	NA	CASRTGGEPQHF	TGTGCCAGCAGGACAGGGGGAGAGCCCCAGCATTTT
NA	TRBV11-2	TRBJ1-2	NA	CASSSTALMVRYTF	TGTGCCAGCAGCTCGACAGCTCTGATGGTTCGCTACACCTTC
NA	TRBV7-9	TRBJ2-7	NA	CASSVAADYEQYF	TGTGCCAGCAGCGTGGCAGCAGACTACGAGCAGTACTTC
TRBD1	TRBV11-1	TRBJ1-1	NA	CASSLVRGLSTEAFF	TGTGCCAGCAGCTTAGTGAGGGGGCTGAGCACTGAAGCTTTCTTT
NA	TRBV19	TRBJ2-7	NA	CASSIGDGPYEQYF	TGTGCCAGTAGTATCGGGGACGGGCCCTACGAGCAGTACTTC
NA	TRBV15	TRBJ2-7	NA	CATSSPLAYEQYF	TGTGCCACCAGCAGTCCGCTAGCGTACGAGCAGTACTTC
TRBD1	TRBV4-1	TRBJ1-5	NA	CASSRSGTGSNQPQHF	TGCGCCAGCAGCCGATCCGGGACAGGTAGCAATCAGCCCCAGCATTTT
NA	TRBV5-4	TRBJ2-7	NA	CASSSSTVTYEQYF	TGTGCCAGCAGCTCTTCGACAGTAACCTACGAGCAGTACTTC
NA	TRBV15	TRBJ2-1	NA	CATSSASDYLYNEQFF	TGTGCCACCAGCAGCGCGTCCGACTATTTGTACAATGAGCAGTTCTTC
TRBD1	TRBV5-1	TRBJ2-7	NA	CASSPGTAPISYEQYF	TGCGCCAGCAGCCCCGGGACAGCGCCAATCTCCTACGAGCAGTACTTC
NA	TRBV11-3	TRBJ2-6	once	CASSWGSGANVLTF	TGTGCCAGCAGCTGGGGCTCTGGGGCCAACGTCCTGACTTTC